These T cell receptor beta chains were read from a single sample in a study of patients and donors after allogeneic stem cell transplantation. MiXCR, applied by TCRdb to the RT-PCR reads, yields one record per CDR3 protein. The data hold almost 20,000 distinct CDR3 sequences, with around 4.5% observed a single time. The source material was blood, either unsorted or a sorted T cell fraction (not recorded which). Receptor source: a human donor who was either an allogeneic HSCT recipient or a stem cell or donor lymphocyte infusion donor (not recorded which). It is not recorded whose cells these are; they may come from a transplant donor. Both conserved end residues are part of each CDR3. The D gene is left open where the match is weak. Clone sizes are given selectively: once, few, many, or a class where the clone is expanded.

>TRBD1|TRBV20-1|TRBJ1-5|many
TGCAGTGCTAGAATGGGACAGGGGTTCCATCAGCCCCAGCATTTT
CSARMGQGFHQPQHF
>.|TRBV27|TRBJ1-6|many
TGTGCCAGCAGTTCCAAGGTCGGGTTGGGATCACCCCTCCACTTT
CASSSKVGLGSPLHF
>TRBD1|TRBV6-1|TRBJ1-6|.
TGTGCCAGCAGTGTGAGACAGGGTGGTAATTCACCCCTCCACTTT
CASSVRQGGNSPLHF
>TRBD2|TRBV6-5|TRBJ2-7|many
TGTGCCAGCAGTTCCCCCCTAGCGGGAGGGCCGCGCGAGCAGTACTTC
CASSSPLAGGPREQYF
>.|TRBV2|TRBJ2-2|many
TGTGCCAGCGGTTCTGAGTACACCGGGGAGCTGTTTTTT
CASGSEYTGELFF
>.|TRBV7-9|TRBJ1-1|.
TGTGCCAGCAGCTTGGTGTCAGGTCCCTTAGACACTGAAGCTTTCTTT
CASSLVSGPLDTEAFF
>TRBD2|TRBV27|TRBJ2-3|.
TGTGCCAGCAGTTTCGTTGCGGGAGGGACAGATACGCAGTATTTT
CASSFVAGGTDTQYF
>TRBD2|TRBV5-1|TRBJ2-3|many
TGCGCCAGCAGCCCGACTAGCGGGAGCAGTACGCAGTATTTT
CASSPTSGSSTQYF
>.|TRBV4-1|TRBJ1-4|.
TGCGCCAGCAGCCAATCCGGGCCGAAGTTTTTT
CASSQSGPKFF
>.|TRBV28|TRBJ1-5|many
TGTGCCAGCAGTCACACAACGGGGGCGGGTAAGCCCCAGCATTTT
CASSHTTGAGKPQHF
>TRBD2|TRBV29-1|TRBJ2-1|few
TGCAGCGTTATAATCGGACTAGCGGGAGGAGGGAGGATCTCTTACAATGAGCAGTTCTTC
CSVIIGLAGGGRISYNEQFF
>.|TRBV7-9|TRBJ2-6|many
TGTGCCAGCAGCCCACAGGGAACTGGGGCCAACGTCCTGACTTTC
CASSPQGTGANVLTF
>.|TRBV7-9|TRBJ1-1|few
TGTGCCAGCGCCTGGGGGGGGGAGATTGAAGCTTTCTTT
CASAWGGEIEAFF
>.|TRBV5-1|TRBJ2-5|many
TGCGCCAGCAGCTTGGGCACAACTATATCGGAGACCCAGTACTTC
CASSLGTTISETQYF
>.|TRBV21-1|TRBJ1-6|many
TGTGCCAGCAGCAAAGGCAAGGGGCAGGTGTATAATTCACCCCTCCACTTT
CASSKGKGQVYNSPLHF
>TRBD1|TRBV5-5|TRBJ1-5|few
TGTGCCAGCAGCTTCCAGGGGGGGGATCAGCCCCAGCATTTT
CASSFQGGDQPQHF
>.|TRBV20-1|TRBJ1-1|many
TGCAGTGCTCCGCAGAAACAGCTCAACACTGAAGCTTTCTTT
CSAPQKQLNTEAFF
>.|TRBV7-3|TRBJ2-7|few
TGTGCCAGCAGCTTAAATTGGGGCTACGAGCAGTACTTC
CASSLNWGYEQYF
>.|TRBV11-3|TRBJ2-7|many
TGTGCCAGCAGCTTCTCCAGGGGCTTCGACGAGCAGTACTTC
CASSFSRGFDEQYF
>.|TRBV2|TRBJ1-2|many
TGTGCCAGCAGTGCCTCAGGCTATGGCTACACCTTC
CASSASGYGYTF
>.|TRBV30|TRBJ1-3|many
TGTGCCTGGAGTGGCAGGAAGCTCTCTGGAAACACCATATATTTT
CAWSGRKLSGNTIYF
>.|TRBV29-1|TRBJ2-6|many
TGCAGCGCTGAGGGTTCTGGGGCCAACGTCCTGACTTTC
CSAEGSGANVLTF
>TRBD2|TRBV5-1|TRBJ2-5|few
TGCGCCAGCAGCTGGGGGGCTCTAGCGGGGAGGAGAGAGACCCAGTACTTC
CASSWGALAGRRETQYF
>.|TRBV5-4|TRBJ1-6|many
TGTGCCAGCACCCAGTCCCCCGGTTCACCCCTCCACTTT
CASTQSPGSPLHF
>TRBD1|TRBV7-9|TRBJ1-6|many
TGTGCCAGCAGCCTCGGGACAGTTCTTTCTTCACCCCTCCACTTT
CASSLGTVLSSPLHF
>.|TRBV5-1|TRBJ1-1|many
TGCGCCAGCAGCTTGGGGCCAAGCGGGGAAGTAGCTGAAGCTTTCTTT
CASSLGPSGEVAEAFF
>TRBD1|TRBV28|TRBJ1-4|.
TGTGCCAGCAGTTCCGCCCAACCTTGGACAGGTGATGAAAAACTGTTTTTT
CASSSAQPWTGDEKLFF
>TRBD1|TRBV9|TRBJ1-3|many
TGTGCCAGCAGCGCAAGGGGGCGCGAAGGAAACACCATATATTTT
CASSARGREGNTIYF
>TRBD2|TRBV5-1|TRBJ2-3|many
TGCGCCAGCAGCTTCAGCGGGGGGGCCGAAGATACGCAGTATTTT
CASSFSGGAEDTQYF
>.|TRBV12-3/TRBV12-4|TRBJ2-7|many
TGTGCCAGCAGTTTAATGGTCGGGTTCGAGCAGTACTTC
CASSLMVGFEQYF
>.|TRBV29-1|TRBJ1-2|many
TGCAGCGTTTGGCAGGGGTCCTATGGCTACACCTTC
CSVWQGSYGYTF